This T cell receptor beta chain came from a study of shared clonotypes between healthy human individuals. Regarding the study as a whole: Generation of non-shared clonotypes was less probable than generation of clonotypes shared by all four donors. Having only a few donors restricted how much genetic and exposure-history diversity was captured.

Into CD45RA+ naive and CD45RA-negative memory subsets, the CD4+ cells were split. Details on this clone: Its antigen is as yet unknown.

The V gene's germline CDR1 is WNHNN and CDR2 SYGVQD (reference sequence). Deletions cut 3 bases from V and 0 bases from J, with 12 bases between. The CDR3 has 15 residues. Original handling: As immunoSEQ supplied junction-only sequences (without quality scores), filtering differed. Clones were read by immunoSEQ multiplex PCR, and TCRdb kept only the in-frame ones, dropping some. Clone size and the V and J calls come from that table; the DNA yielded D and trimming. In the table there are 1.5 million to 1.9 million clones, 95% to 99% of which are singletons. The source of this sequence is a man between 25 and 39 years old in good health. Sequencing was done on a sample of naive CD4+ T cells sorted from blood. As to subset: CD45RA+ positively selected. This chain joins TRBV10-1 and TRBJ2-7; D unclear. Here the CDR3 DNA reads TGCGCCAGCAGTGAAGGTCTCGTCAGCTCCTACGAGCAGTACTTC. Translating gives CASSEGLVSSYEQYF.